This TCR beta chain was identified during a study of shared clonotypes between healthy human individuals. Trimming took 0 bases from V and 4 from J, leaving 11 bases between them. Germline V lookup: CDR1 SGHTS, CDR2 YDEGEE. The CDR3 is 15 residues long. As concerns this clone: Its cognate antigen is unknown.

Original data processing: ImmunoSEQ only sent back junction sequences with no quality scores, so filtering was done differently. Profiling relied on immunoSEQ multiplex PCR, and the TCRdb table lists in-frame clones only, not all of them. V and J calls and clone size are those listed in that table; D and trimming were worked out from the DNA. The sample holds over 2 million clones, 92% seen once. Study-level findings and limits: The study found approximately 5% of naive CD4 clonotypes shared across several donors.

Sequences were obtained from naive CD4+ T cells from PBMCs. The subset: CD45RA+ positively selected. The source of this sequence is a man between 18 and 35 years old in good health. Some clones in this sample may be carry-over from other donors' samples. The rearrangement links TRBV5-8 to TRBJ1-5, with a possible D match to TRBD1 (5 bases). CDR3 region: CASSLVGRGNQPQHF. In DNA form, the CDR3 reads TGTGCCAGCAGCTTGGTGGGCCGGGGGAATCAGCCCCAGCATTTT.